The T cell receptor beta chain under discussion was sequenced for a study of CXCR3-negative and CXCR3-positive naive CD8 T cells. This CDR3 has 18 amino acids. Preparation of TRB cDNA libraries relied on 5' RACE carrying UMI labels. Reprocessing the 5' RACE reads, TCRdb reports a single entry for every CDR3 protein and omits DNA. The sample includes about 58,000 distinct CDR3 sequences. The specimen was naive CXCR3- CD8+ T cells from blood. Described subset: CD45RO-CCR7+CD27+CD95- naive CD8+ T cells lacking CXCR3 (TNR3-). The clonotype originates from a human donor in good health. Some clones in this sample may be carry-over from other donors' samples. The chain employs TRBV12-3 or TRBV12-4 and TRBJ2-5; checking the TCRdb D call of TRBD1 is not possible without DNA. The CDR3 region is CASSLHGDPDRTQETQYF.